This TCR beta chain was observed in a study of T-cell memory formation after mild COVID-19 (dated by TCRdb to the early 2020s). Regarding the study in general: TCR sequence clusters from the two donors were found to be largely donor specific. In two donors, T-cell clones that expanded and contracted after mild COVID-19 were tracked by sequencing TCRalpha and TCRbeta repertoires over time. The cohort was made up of two young adult volunteers, one female and one male, who were previously healthy.

About this clonotype itself: This clone's antigen is unknown. Per-base qualities were not stored, and no clone one base away is much larger.

What the work shows at the level of the full study, not this receptor alone: Contracting CD4+ clones were found mainly in CM and EM memory subsets, while CD8+ clones were enriched in EMRA. Some responding clones were found in pre-infection memory, which suggests that pre-existing cross-reactive memory T cells took part in the SARS-CoV-2 response. Only two mild cases were covered by the study, and larger cohorts that include severe cases with pre-infection samples were considered necessary. Balanced CD4/CD8 phenotypes were observed for clones contracting from day 15 to 85, whereas a bias towards CD4+ was observed for a second wave of clones expanding from day 15 to 37. SARS-CoV-2 specificity of the second-wave clones peaking on day 37 was not confirmed.

Data came from an Illumina NovaSeq 6000. TCRalpha and TCRbeta cDNA libraries were built by 5'RACE with constant-segment primers, adding sample barcodes and unique molecular identifiers. RNA was extracted from every sample with Trizol reagent. The libraries were amplified in two PCR steps, and the second step added a second sample barcode and Illumina TruSeq adapters. Sequencing of the libraries was done on an Illumina NovaSeq, producing 2 x 150 bp paired-end reads. The study's processing was this. Reads were demultiplexed and collapsed into UMI-guided consensus sequences with migec v1.2.7. Using mixcr v2.1.11, UMI consensuses were aligned to TRA and TRB V and J templates and then assembled into clonotypes. A clonotype was counted as expanded or contracted only if both edgeR and NoisET called the change significant, with noise models trained on biological replicates. For edgeR calls, the cutoffs were a false discovery rate-adjusted p below 0.01 and a log2 fold-change threshold of 1. As an exploratory analysis of dynamics, max-normalized trajectories of the 1000 most abundant clonotypes were examined by PCA with hierarchical clustering. Each responding clone was given a CD4 or CD8 phenotype based on the CD4+ and CD8+ repertoires, which had been sequenced separately. The raw public data were reprocessed by TCRdb itself: fastp quality trimming at Q25, MiXCR clonotype calling, in-frame beta chains only. Every distinct CDR3 protein forms one entry, paired with its most common genes and DNA. It is TCRdb's table, rather than the study itself, that gives the V and J calls and clone size. A total of just under 350,000 distinct CDR3 sequences appear in this sample, under 15% of them only once. The top ten clonotypes cover 20% to 25% of the sample.

PBMCs were isolated by Ficoll-Paque density gradient centrifugation. The CDR3 contains 15 residues, cysteine and phenylalanine counted. Only the CDR3 portion is preserved as DNA: 45 bases, with reading frame beginning at the first base. CDR1 and CDR2, looked up from the germline V gene (reference sequence), are LNHNV and YYDKDF. At the junction V is shortened by 0 bases and J by 6 bases; bases outside the gene matches: 3. The source of this sequence is a man between 18 and 29 years old who had mild COVID-19 (a few samples of this study predate the infection). The sample titles of this study are shuffled in the database, so cell type and time point are left out; the donor was told from shared clones. The material sequenced was PBMCs or a T cell subset sorted from them (not recorded which). The chain couples TRBV15 to TRBJ2-1, with 9 junctional bases fitting TRBD2. The CDR3 is CATSRERGGINEQFF. The nucleotide sequence reads as follows: TGTGCCACCAGCAGAGAGCGGGGGGGGATCAATGAGCAGTTCTTC.